What follows are 9 T cell receptor beta chains derived from one specimen sequenced in a study of blood T cell repertoires in COVID-19. The data were produced by immunoSEQ multiplex PCR, yet TCRdb's version contains in-frame clones alone and is incomplete. The sample lists around 120,000 clones; approximately 79% were seen once. The specimen sequenced was peripheral blood. The source of these receptors is a man aged 65-85 years with active or convalescent COVID-19.

This chain joins TRBV24-1 and TRBJ2-7, with 7 bases that match TRBD2. CDR3 length: 13 amino acids. V lost 2 bases, J lost 6 bases, and 3 bases stayed unmatched. Germline V gene sequence: CDR1 KGHDR, CDR2 SFDVKD. The CDR3 nucleotides read TGTGCCACCAGTGATTACGGCGGGGGCGAGCAGTACTTC. It yields the protein CATSDYGGGEQYF.

Turning to this clone: At the DNA level, this CDR3 is encoded by other sequences in the same sample as well. The rearrangement uses TRBV5-1 and TRBJ2-7; possibly TRBD2 for D (5 bases). The CDR3 is made up of 11 amino acids. In germline, CDR1 is SGHRS, CDR2 YFSETQ. The V gene lost 4 bases and the J gene lost 4 bases, with 6 bases spanning the gap. As DNA, the CDR3 is TGCGCCAGCAGCAGGGAGTACGAGCAGTACTTC. Protein: CASSREYEQYF.

The chain links TRBV5-1 to TRBJ1-4; 7 bases line up with TRBD1. Trimming at V came to 3 bases and at J to 2 bases, leaving 7 bases not matched to a gene. The CDR3 has 16 amino acids. Germline V gene data show CDR1 as SGHRS and CDR2 as YFSETQ. The CDR3 nucleotides are TGCGCCAGCAGCTCGCAGGGGGTTGGGACTAATGAAAAACTGTTTTTT. Residues: CASSSQGVGTNEKLFF.

In this sample, this clone turned up once. The V and J genes are TRBV3-1 (or the pseudogene TRBV3-2) and TRBJ1-2; TRBD1 agrees at 7 bases. Losses at the gene ends were 4 bases for V and 10 bases for J; bases not matched to a gene: 9. The germline V gene encodes CDR1 LGHDT and CDR2 YNNKEL (reference sequence). The CDR3 is 13 residues long. The CDR3 bases are TGTGCCAGCAGCCTTGGCGCGGGACAGCCCTACACCTTC. Its translation is CASSLGAGQPYTF.

This chain links TRBV5-1 with TRBJ2-7; 8 bases line up with TRBD1. The junction had 2 bases not matched to a gene; V was cut back by 0 bases and J by 6 bases. The CDR3 loop spans 13 amino acids. Germline CDR1 reads SGHRS; CDR2 reads YFSETQ. The CDR3 here is CASSLETGVEQYF. CDR3 DNA: TGCGCCAGCAGCTTGGAGACAGGGGTCGAGCAGTACTTC.

The sample holds one count of this clone. V gene TRBV11-3 combines with J gene TRBJ2-1, with 9 bases aligning to TRBD2. The CDR3 runs 14 residues. The V segment lost 8 bases and the J segment 4 bases; nucleotides outside the gene matches: 6. Germline values: CDR1 SGHNT, CDR2 YENEEA. The CDR3 DNA sequence: TGTGCCAGCGGGCGGGGGGGCTTTTACAATGAGCAGTTCTTC. Its protein is CASGRGGFYNEQFF.

The chain joins TRBV28 to TRBJ2-7, with 8 bases lining up with TRBD2. The CDR3 length is 16 residues. The germline gives CDR1 MDHEN, CDR2 SYDVKM. V lost 2 bases, J lost 4 bases, and 10 bases stayed unmatched. The CDR3 here is CASSLGLGASGYEQYF. As DNA, the CDR3 is TGTGCCAGCAGTTTAGGCTTAGGGGCTAGCGGGTACGAGCAGTACTTC.

The rearrangement joins TRBV6-5 to TRBJ1-3; 8 nucleotides line up with TRBD1. V lost 0 bases, J lost 4 bases, and 2 bases stayed unmatched. Germline V lookup: CDR1 MNHEY, CDR2 SVGAGI. CDR3 length equals 15 residues. CDR3 sequence: CASSYSGQGGNTIYF. The CDR3 nucleotides read TGTGCCAGCAGTTACTCAGGACAGGGCGGAAACACCATATATTTT.

The chain is built from TRBV27 and TRBJ2-7; TRBD1 aligns across 8 bases. This CDR3 region has 15 residues. The junction had 4 bases not matched to a gene; V was cut back by 0 bases and J by 3 bases. Germline V gene data show CDR1 as MNHEY and CDR2 as SMNVEV (reference sequence). The CDR3 sequence: CASSLSGQGYYEQYF. The CDR3 DNA follows: TGTGCCAGCAGTTTATCCGGACAGGGCTACTACGAGCAGTACTTC.